This T cell receptor beta chain stems from a study of identical twins. V was clipped by 1 base and J by 7 bases; unmatched bases: 8. This CDR3 is built from 14 residues. The germline CDR1 and CDR2 sequences are DFQATT and SNEGSKA (reference sequence). A universal primer site came from template switching; cDNA carried unique molecular identifiers. MiXCR was run by TCRdb on the 5' RACE reads, yielding one entry per CDR3 protein. The sample consists of 550,000 to 700,000 distinct CDR3 sequences, over 20% of them appearing once. Another study also made use of these data, one on T cells expressing NK-cell markers.

Sequences were obtained from PBMCs. The sequence derives from a woman under 30 in good health. J is TRBJ1-2 and V is TRBV20-1, with 8 bases fitting TRBD1. The CDR3 DNA follows: TGCAGTGCTAGAGGCAGGGGGCAGGTTGGTGGCTACACCTTC. Amino acid sequence: CSARGRGQVGGYTF.